The clone carrying this T cell receptor beta chain was counted ten times or more. Antigen unknown. A universal primer binding site was introduced by template switching. The final cDNA contained unique molecular identifiers. TCRdb reanalysed the 5' RACE reads using MiXCR and keeps one entry per CDR3 protein. The table shows 450,000 or so distinct CDR3 sequences, with over 11% occurring only once. The sample is drawn from a study of identical twins. The CDR3 contains 14 residues. Germline CDR1 and CDR2: LGHDT and YNNKEL (reference sequence). V lost 7 bases and J lost 2; bases outside the gene matches: 5. Findings of the study overall: Diverse VJ usage suggested most zero-insertion clonotypes were not invariant T cells.

These data also featured in a second study, about yellow fever vaccine responses in identical twins.

The source of this sequence is a young woman in good health. The sample was CD4+ T cells sorted from blood. This sequence joins TRBV3-1 and TRBJ2-5; 9 bases are a match to TRBD2. CDR3 amino acids: CASKASGKQETQYF. Here the CDR3 DNA reads TGTGCCAGCAAAGCTAGCGGGAAACAAGAGACCCAGTACTTC.